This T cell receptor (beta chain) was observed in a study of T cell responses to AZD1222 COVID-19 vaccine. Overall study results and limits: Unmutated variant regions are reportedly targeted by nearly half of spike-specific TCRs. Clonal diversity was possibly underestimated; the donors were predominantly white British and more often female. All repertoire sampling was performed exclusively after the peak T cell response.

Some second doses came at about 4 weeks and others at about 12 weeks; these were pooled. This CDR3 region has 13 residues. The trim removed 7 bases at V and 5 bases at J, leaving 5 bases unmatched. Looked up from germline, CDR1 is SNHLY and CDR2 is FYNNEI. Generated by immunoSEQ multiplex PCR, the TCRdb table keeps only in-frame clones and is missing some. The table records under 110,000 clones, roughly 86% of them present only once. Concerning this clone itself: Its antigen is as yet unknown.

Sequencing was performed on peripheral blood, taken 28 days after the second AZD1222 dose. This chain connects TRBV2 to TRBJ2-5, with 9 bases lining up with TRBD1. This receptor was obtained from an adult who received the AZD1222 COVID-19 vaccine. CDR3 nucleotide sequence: TGTGCCAGCAAGACCGGGACAGGGGAGACCCAGTACTTC. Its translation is CASKTGTGETQYF.